This T cell receptor (beta chain) was recovered during a study of T cell responses to AZD1222 COVID-19 vaccine (dated by TCRdb to the early 2020s). At the level of the whole study: AZD1222 recipients whose second dose came at about 4 weeks and those whose second dose came at about 12 weeks were combined into one group, since spike-specific TCR depth and breadth did not differ between the two schedules. TCR sequencing covered over 230 trial participants: 200 to 220 given two doses of AZD1222 and 26 given two doses of MenACWY control vaccine. Enrollment into the trials was organized by age into subgroups of 18-55, 56-69 and 70-plus years, and those subgroups contained approximately 150, 30 and 60 TCR-sequenced participants, respectively.

As for this clone: Its specific antigen is unknown. Per-base quality was not reported, and no clone a single base away is much larger than it.

Here is what the overall study found, with its caveats: After two AZD1222 doses, spike-specific TCR breadth and depth were significantly higher than at day 0 and than in MenACWY recipients. The 56-69-year group was small, and its depth increase did not reach significance, likely because of low power. Only five or six AZD1222 recipients were SARS-CoV-2 seropositive at baseline, limiting conclusions about previously exposed vaccinees. Participants were mostly white British, with more females than males. The authors suggested clonal diversity may have been underestimated. Reportedly, almost half of the unique spike-specific TCRs recognized epitopes lying outside the regions that are mutated in the B.1.351 and B.1.1.7 variants. Because no samples from the day 14 peak response were available, repertoires could be characterized only after the peak T cell response. CD4 TCRs associated with the vaccine covered the entire spike protein, and the dominant responses were in regions 160-218 and 743-854.

Taken with the paper, the label for time point translates to: baseline before first vaccination. Samples from vaccinated people were obtained from the UK trials COV001 and COV002, which included a single-blind randomized controlled phase 2/3 trial of AZD1222 (ChAdOx1 nCoV-19) in healthy adults. Trial participant PBMC samples were collected at day 0 and day 28 after the second dose for TCRbeta chain sequencing. The CDR3 regions of human TCRbeta chains were analyzed by immunosequencing. Per the original workflow: Repertoire TCRs were checked for matches against a reference library of SARS-CoV-2-specific TCRs that had been generated using the MIRA antigen-specificity platform. Breadth meant the fraction of unique TCRs that were SARS-CoV-2-associated, whereas depth meant the fraction of total T cells that were SARS-CoV-2-associated. Using the MIRA data, every spike-specific TCR was mapped to the spike region that the TCR reacted to and assigned to either a CD4 or a CD8 class. Log10-transformed breadth and depth values were compared by one-way ANOVA with Sidak's multiple comparisons tests. TCRdb limited this immuneACCESS table to in-frame rearrangements with V and J called. A share of clones is missing; checked studies link under half to unresolved V genes, and the rest is unexplained. That table furnishes V, J and clone size, whereas the DNA furnished D and trimming. This sample holds under 100,000 clones; approximately 90% were observed only once. The ten largest clones capture less than 3.5% of the sample.

The germline V gene gives CDR1 as MNHEY and CDR2 as SVGAGI. CDR3 length: 14 amino acids, cysteine to phenylalanine. The sequence is cut down to CDR3 DNA, 42 bases in frame from base 1. Relative to germline, V is 7 bases shorter and J is 0 bases shorter, with 7 bases between their ends. This chain joins TRBV6-5 to TRBJ1-6; too little of a D gene remains to name it. This material consisted of peripheral blood, taken on day 0 of AZD1222 vaccination. The sequence came from an adult in good health. The CDR3 region: CASISSSYNSPLHF. The DNA is as follows: TGTGCCAGCATTTCGAGCTCCTATAATTCACCCCTCCACTTT.